This entry is about one TCR beta chain. There is no known antigen for this receptor. Base qualities are not at hand, and no much larger clone is one base apart. This sample stems from a study of cytomegalovirus exposure and HLA in healthy donors (dated by TCRdb to about 2017). About the study as a whole: According to a later analysis, one platform produced both the roughly 110 validation repertoires and the approximately 670 repertoires of the first cohort. The study was designed to test whether signatures of past pathogen exposure could be identified by cataloging public T cell receptors. A separate validation cohort of 100 to 150 different subjects was used in addition to the approximately 700-subject first cohort. High-throughput TCR immunosequencing, statistical association of individual TCRs with disease status, and machine learning were combined to predict cytomegalovirus infection status. Results the study describes overall, beyond this receptor: All 120 repertoires were used to score co-occurrence in the validation cohort in a later analysis, because that analysis had no HLA typing for the cohort. Most TCR sequences were seen in very few donors, while some public TCRs were found in many individuals. Of the cluster scores, approximately 94% were above 0 in a later analysis, which found that TCRs clustered in the first cohort also tended to co-occur in the 130 or so validation repertoires. It was suggested by the authors that the approach could potentially be generalized to other disease states and immunological phenotypes. A few of the identified cytomegalovirus-associated TCR beta chains were confirmed in vitro to be specific for cytomegalovirus antigens. The classifier was reported to diagnose cytomegalovirus status with high specificity and sensitivity in both the original and validation cohorts. A total of some 180 TCR beta chains were listed by the study as associated with cytomegalovirus.

The donors were included in the validation cohort of 120 subjects, a group kept apart from the approximately 670-subject first cohort. Library prep was done by the immunoSEQ multiplex PCR assay. On the study's bioinformatics: To diagnose cytomegalovirus status from the catalog of TCR beta chain sequences, a statistical classification framework was built. TCRdb obtained this table from immuneACCESS and retained in-frame rearrangements with V and J assigned. These tables miss some clones; where compared with another copy, unresolved V genes account for less than half of the shortfall, and the remainder is unexplained. The V and J calls and clone size come from that table; D and trimming were worked out from the DNA. This sample lists approximately 140,000 clones; 85% to 90% were detected once. Roughly 10% of the sample lies in the top ten. The CDR3 has 14 amino acids, counting the end cysteine and phenylalanine. Only the CDR3 portion is preserved as DNA: 42 bases, with reading frame beginning at the first base. CDR1 and CDR2 were assigned from the germline V gene as LGHNT and FRNRAP. V is pruned by 5 bases and J by 3 bases, leaving 5 bases of the junction without a gene match.

The sequenced material came from PBMCs. This TCR was recovered from a man aged 18 to 29 in good health and CMV-seropositive. The chain was built from TRBV12-5 and TRBJ2-7; the central 9 bases match TRBD1. The nucleotides read TGTGCTAGTGGTCCAACGGGACAGGGCTACGAGCAGTACTTC. It codes for CASGPTGQGYEQYF.